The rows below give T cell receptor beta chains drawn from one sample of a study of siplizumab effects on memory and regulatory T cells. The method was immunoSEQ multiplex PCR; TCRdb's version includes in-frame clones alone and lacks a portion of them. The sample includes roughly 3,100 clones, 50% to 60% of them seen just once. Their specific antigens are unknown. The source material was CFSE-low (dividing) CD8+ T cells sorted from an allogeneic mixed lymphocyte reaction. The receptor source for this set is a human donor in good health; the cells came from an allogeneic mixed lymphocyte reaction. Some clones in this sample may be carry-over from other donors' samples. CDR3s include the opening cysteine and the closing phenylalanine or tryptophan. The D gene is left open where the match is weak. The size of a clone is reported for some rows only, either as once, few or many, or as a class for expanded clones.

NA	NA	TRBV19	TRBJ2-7	TGTGCCAGTAGTATAGCTGGTATCTACGAGCAGTACTTC	CASSIAGIYEQYF
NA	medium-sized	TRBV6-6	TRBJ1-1	TGTGCCAGCAGTTCCAGAGACACTGAAGCTTTCTTT	CASSSRDTEAFF
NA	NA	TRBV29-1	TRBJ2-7	TGCAGCGTTACATACAGGGCATACTCCTACGAGCAGTACTTC	CSVTYRAYSYEQYF
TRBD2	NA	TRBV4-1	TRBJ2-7	TGCGCCAGCAGCGCAACGGGACTAGCGGCCTACGAGCAGTACTTC	CASSATGLAAYEQYF
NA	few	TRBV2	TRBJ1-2	TGTGCCAGCCTTGTCCCCTCGGCAGCACCCTATGGCTACACCTTC	CASLVPSAAPYGYTF
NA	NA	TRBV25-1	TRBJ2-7	TGTGCCAGCAGTGAATTGGGGCTAGTGGGGGAGCAGTACTTC	CASSELGLVGEQYF
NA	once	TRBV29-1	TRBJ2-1	TGCAGCGTTGAAGATAAAGTCAATGAGCAGTTCTTC	CSVEDKVNEQFF
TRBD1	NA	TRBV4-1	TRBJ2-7	TGCGCCAGCAGCCAGACAGGGGTGGACGAGCAGTACTTC	CASSQTGVDEQYF
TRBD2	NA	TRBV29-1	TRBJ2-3	TGCAGCCTCGAAAAGCTGGCGGGGGGCACAGATACGCAGTATTTT	CSLEKLAGGTDTQYF
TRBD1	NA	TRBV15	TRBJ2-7	TGTGCCACCAGTGGGGACAGGGGATCCTACGAGCAGTACTTC	CATSGDRGSYEQYF
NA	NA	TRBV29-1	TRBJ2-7	TGCAGCGTTGAATATGACAGACCCTACGAGCAGTACTTC	CSVEYDRPYEQYF
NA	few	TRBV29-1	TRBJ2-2	TGCAGCGTTGATGAGGCGAACACCGGGGAGCTGTTTTTT	CSVDEANTGELFF
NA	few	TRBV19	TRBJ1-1	TGTGCCAGTACTTCGCCAGGCTGGGGCACTGAAGCTTTCTTT	CASTSPGWGTEAFF
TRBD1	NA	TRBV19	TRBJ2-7	TGTGCCAGTAGTCCGGGACAGGGGGGTTCCTACGAGCAGTACTTC	CASSPGQGGSYEQYF
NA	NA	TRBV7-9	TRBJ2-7	TGTGCCAGCAGCTTAGGCCTGAGCGAGCAGTACTTC	CASSLGLSEQYF
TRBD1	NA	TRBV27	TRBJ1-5	TGTGCCAGCAGCATTAACAGGGGAAGTCAGCCCCAGCATTTT	CASSINRGSQPQHF
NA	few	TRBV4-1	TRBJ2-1	TGCGCCAGCAGCCAAGAGAAAGGCTTCAATGAGCAGTTCTTC	CASSQEKGFNEQFF
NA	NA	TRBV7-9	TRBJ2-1	TGTGCCAGCAGCTTGATACCAGGGGCCTACAATGAGCAGTTCTTC	CASSLIPGAYNEQFF
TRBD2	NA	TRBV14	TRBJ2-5	TGTGCCAGCAGCGTCTGGGCTAGCGGGAGAAGGGGAGAGACCCAGTACTTC	CASSVWASGRRGETQYF
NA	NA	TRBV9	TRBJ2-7	TGTGCCAGCAGCGTAGGGGGAATTGAGAGTTACGAGCAGTACTTC	CASSVGGIESYEQYF
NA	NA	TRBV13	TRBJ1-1	TGTGCCAGCAGCCCGCAGGTCGAAGCTTTCTTT	CASSPQVEAFF
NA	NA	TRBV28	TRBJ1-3	TGTGCCAGCAGTTTTCCGGGAAACACCATATATTTT	CASSFPGNTIYF
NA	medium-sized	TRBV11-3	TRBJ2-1	TGTGCCAGCAGCTTAGAGCCAGGGCACAATGAGCAGTTCTTC	CASSLEPGHNEQFF
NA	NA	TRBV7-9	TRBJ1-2	TGTGCCAGCAGCTTAACAGGGCCCTATGGCTACACCTTC	CASSLTGPYGYTF
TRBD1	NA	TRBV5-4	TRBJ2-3	TGTGCCAGCAGCCCGATTGAGGGGGCGGGAGATACGCAGTATTTT	CASSPIEGAGDTQYF
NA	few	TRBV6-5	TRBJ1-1	TGTGCCAGCAGTTACGGGGTCACAGGGACTGAAGCTTTCTTT	CASSYGVTGTEAFF
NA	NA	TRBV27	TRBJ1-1	TGTGCCAGCAGTTTAAGTCGGATGAACACTGAAGCTTTCTTT	CASSLSRMNTEAFF
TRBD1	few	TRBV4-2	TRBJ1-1	TGTGCCAGCAGCCACGACAGTGCCAGGGGGGAAGCTTTCTTT	CASSHDSARGEAFF
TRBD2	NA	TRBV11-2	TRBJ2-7	TGTGCCAGCAGCTTATGGGCGGGAGGGGCGGCTGAGCAGTACTTC	CASSLWAGGAAEQYF
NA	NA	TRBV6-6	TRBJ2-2	TGTGCCAGCAGTTACACGGGTACCGGGGAGCTGTTTTTT	CASSYTGTGELFF
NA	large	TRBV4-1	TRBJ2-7	TGCGCCAGCAGCCAATTCTATCCGGGTGCCTCCTACGAGCAGTACTTC	CASSQFYPGASYEQYF
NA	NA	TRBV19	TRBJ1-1	TGTGCCAGTAGAGTCGGACTCGAAGCTTTCTTT	CASRVGLEAFF
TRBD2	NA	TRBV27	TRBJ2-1	TGTGCCAGCAGTTTCGTATCTAGCGGGGGGGCGGGTGAGCAGTTCTTC	CASSFVSSGGAGEQFF
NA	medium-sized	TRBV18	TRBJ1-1	TGTGCCAGCTCACCACCGATGAGGAGGGAAGCTTTCTTT	CASSPPMRREAFF
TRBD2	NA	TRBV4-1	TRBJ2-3	TGCGCCAGCAGCCAAGTTCTAGCGGGGGCCGATACGCAGTATTTT	CASSQVLAGADTQYF
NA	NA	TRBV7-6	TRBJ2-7	TGTGCCAGCAGCTTAGGGGCCTACGAGCAGTACTTC	CASSLGAYEQYF
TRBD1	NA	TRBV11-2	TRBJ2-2	TGTGCCAGCAGCTCAATGGACAGGGGTAACACCGGGGAGCTGTTTTTT	CASSSMDRGNTGELFF
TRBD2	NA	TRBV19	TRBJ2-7	TGTGCCAGTAGCTGGACTAGCGGCTCCTACGAGCAGTACTTC	CASSWTSGSYEQYF
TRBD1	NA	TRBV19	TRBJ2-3	TGTGCCAGTAGTATCGGACAGGGGGTCTTTACAGATACGCAGTATTTT	CASSIGQGVFTDTQYF
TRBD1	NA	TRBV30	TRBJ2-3	TGTGCCTGGAGTGGACTCCCGACAGGGATCCCCACAGATACGCAGTATTTT	CAWSGLPTGIPTDTQYF